The clone carrying this T cell receptor (beta chain) was picked up a small number of times. Trimming shortened V by 10 bases and J by 0 bases, and 14 bases separated the two germline ends. The CDR3 totals 14 residues. Germline V gene data show CDR1 as SGHNT and CDR2 as YYREEE (reference sequence). MiXCR, run by TCRdb on the RT-PCR reads, gives a single entry per CDR3 protein. The table includes about 700,000 distinct CDR3 sequences, 14% detected once. The clonotype was recovered from a female donor in good health, serving as a healthy control. The J gene is TRBJ2-1, the V gene TRBV5-4, with a tentative D call TRBD2 (6 bases). Sequenced sample: memory CD4+ T cells from blood. The CDR3, as DNA: TGTGCCTACATGGAGGGGAGCTCCTACAATGAGCAGTTCTTC. Its translation: CAYMEGSSYNEQFF.